These 26 T cell receptor beta chains share one sample of origin, sequenced in a study of blood T cell repertoires in COVID-19. Repertoires were generated with immunoSEQ multiplex PCR, while TCRdb's copy carries only in-frame clones and drops some. The table shows about 59,000 clones, with roughly 89% occurring only once. The sequenced sample consisted of peripheral blood. Receptors originate from a human donor in a cohort sampled during active COVID-19.

The DNA for the CDR3 is TGCGCCAGCAGCTTCGACTTATCGCGGGCTTACAATGAGCAGTTCTTC. Protein: CASSFDLSRAYNEQFF. V is TRBV5-1 and J is TRBJ2-1; TRBD2 is a possible D gene (5 bases). The CDR3 contains 16 residues. Trimming took 2 bases from V and 4 from J, leaving 16 bases between them. CDR1 is SGHRS and CDR2 is YFSETQ in the germline V gene.

This rearrangement joins TRBV5-6 to TRBJ1-5; 8 bases agree with TRBD1. This CDR3 spans 19 amino acids. V dropped 1 base and J dropped 0; count of bases not matched to a gene: 12. Looked up from germline, CDR1 is SGHDT and CDR2 is YYEEEE. CDR3 region: CASSLKTDRGQSSNQPQHF. CDR3 DNA sequence: TGTGCCAGCAGCTTGAAGACAGACAGGGGTCAATCTAGCAATCAGCCCCAGCATTTT.

The rearrangement links TRBV29-1 to TRBJ1-1; TRBD1 agrees at 7 bases. The CDR3 is 13 residues long. Germline V gene sequence: CDR1 SQVTM, CDR2 ANQGSEA. J lost 4 bases, V lost 6 bases, and 8 bases had no gene match. The CDR3 bases are TGCAGCGTCCAACAGGGGTTCGTCACTGAAGCTTTCTTT. This codes for CSVQQGFVTEAFF.

The gene calls are TRBV25-1 and TRBJ1-6; 8 bases fit TRBD1. The germline CDR1 and CDR2 sequences are MGHDK and SYGVNS. V shed 5 bases and J 10 bases; nucleotides not matched to a gene: 4. The CDR3 consists of 13 residues. CDR3 nucleotide sequence: TGTGCCAGCAGTCCGACAGGGGAGTCACCCCTCCACTTT. This codes for CASSPTGESPLHF.

On this clone: Different DNA sequences within this sample yield the same CDR3. The V call is TRBV9, the J call TRBJ1-2, with TRBD1 matching 7 bases. Losses at the gene ends were 5 bases for V and 7 bases for J; bases not matched to a gene: 8. CDR1 and CDR2 (germline): SGDLS, YYNGEE. The CDR3 has 13 amino acids. The CDR3, as DNA: TGTGCCAGCAGTGACGAGGGGGCGGGTGGCTACACCTTC. Residues: CASSDEGAGGYTF.

The chain links TRBV3-1 (or the pseudogene TRBV3-2) to TRBJ2-3; D is unresolved. V was pared by 1 base and J by 6 bases, with 8 bases between. The CDR3 is 13 amino acids. Germline CDR1 and CDR2: LGHDT and YNNKEL (reference sequence). CDR3 bases: TGTGCCAGCAGCCAAGCCCAGAGGGATACGCAGTATTTT. It translates to CASSQAQRDTQYF.

In DNA form, the CDR3 reads TGTGCCAGCAGCCAAATCGGGCAGGGGATATCCGAGCAGTACTTC. Translated, it gives CASSQIGQGISEQYF. This chain joins TRBV3-1 (or the pseudogene TRBV3-2) and TRBJ2-7, with D possibly matching TRBD1 (6 bases). The V and J ends lost 2 bases and 6 bases respectively, with 17 bases between them. Germline values: CDR1 LGHDT, CDR2 YNNKEL (reference sequence). The CDR3 totals 15 residues.

The gene calls are TRBV3-1 (or the pseudogene TRBV3-2) and TRBJ2-5; the match to TRBD2 covers 10 bases. J lost 1 base, V lost 1 base, and 18 bases had no gene match. CDR1 is LGHDT, CDR2 YNNKEL, per germline (reference sequence). The CDR3 consists of 21 residues. This chain's CDR3 is CASSQGVTLAGVSECQETQYF. In nucleotides, the CDR3 is TGTGCCAGCAGCCAAGGTGTCACCCTAGCGGGAGTCTCAGAGTGCCAAGAGACCCAGTACTTC.

This clone was observed a single time. The rearrangement uses TRBV9 and TRBJ2-1; 7 positions match TRBD2. Germline loops: CDR1 SGDLS, CDR2 YYNGEE. The CDR3 contains 16 residues. Germline trimming cut 0 bases from V and 1 base from J; bases unmatched to any gene: 4. The CDR3 DNA is TGTGCCAGCAGCGTAGAGGACGGGGGGTCCTACAATGAGCAGTTCTTC. It yields the protein CASSVEDGGSYNEQFF.

This clone occurred once. The chain employs TRBV19 and TRBJ1-5; D is uncertain. The CDR3 has 15 amino acids. V dropped 1 base and J dropped 2 bases, with 9 bases sitting between them. Looked up from germline, CDR1 is LNHDA and CDR2 is SQIVND (reference sequence). CDR3 loop: CASSIGGFGNQPQHF. The CDR3 DNA reads TGTGCCAGTAGTATAGGAGGGTTCGGCAATCAGCCCCAGCATTTT.

The chain has TRBV4-2 and TRBJ1-1; no clear D. The CDR3 loop spans 15 amino acids. V was trimmed by 0 bases and J by 0 bases, leaving 8 bases between them. Germline V lookup: CDR1 LGHNA, CDR2 YNFKEQ. CDR3 nucleotides: TGTGCCAGCAGCCAAGAAGCCCGCTTGAACACTGAAGCTTTCTTT. Translated, it gives CASSQEARLNTEAFF.

The chain combines TRBV24-1 with TRBJ2-2, with 7 positions matching TRBD1. This CDR3 has 15 residues. The V and J ends lost 5 bases and 1 base, in that order; junction bases with no gene match: 3. Germline values: CDR1 KGHDR, CDR2 SFDVKD. In nucleotides, the CDR3 is TGTGCCACCAGTGGAAGGACAGGGAACACCGGGGAGCTGTTTTTT. This codes for CATSGRTGNTGELFF.

The rearrangement uses TRBV5-1 and TRBJ1-4; no definite D call. V lost 4 bases to trimming and J lost 4 bases, with 14 bases between them. This CDR3 has 15 residues. Germline V gene data show CDR1 as SGHRS and CDR2 as YFSETQ. The CDR3 DNA follows: TGCGCCAGCAGCGTACTCACGGGTGGTAATGAAAAACTGTTTTTT. As protein: CASSVLTGGNEKLFF.

The chain couples TRBV5-1 to TRBJ2-3; TRBD2 aligns across 9 bases. The CDR3 length is 17 residues. Trimming removed 3 bases from V and 7 bases from J; junction bases left unmatched: 15. CDR1 is SGHRS, CDR2 YFSETQ, per germline. The DNA for the CDR3 is TGCGCCAGCAGCTCCCGCGGTCTAGCGGGAAGTGGATATACGCAGTATTTT. The encoded protein is CASSSRGLAGSGYTQYF.

V and J are TRBV19 and TRBJ1-2; tentatively, D is TRBD1 (6 bases). The CDR3 extends over 14 amino acids. Trimming shortened V by 5 bases and J by 10 bases, and 20 bases separated the two germline ends. Germline V gene sequence: CDR1 LNHDA, CDR2 SQIVND (reference sequence). The CDR3 is CASSPRGLGWAYTF. The CDR3 bases are TGTGCCAGTAGTCCGAGGGGGTTGGGCTGGGCCTACACCTTC. The full variable domain, completed using reference TRBV19 and TRBJ1-2, is DGGITQSPKYLFRKEGQNVTLSCEQNLNHDAMYWYRQDPGQGLRLIYYSQIVNDFQKGDIAEGYSVSREKKESFPLTVTSAQKNPTAFYLCASSPRGLGWAYTFGSGTRLTVV.

The chain combines TRBV19 with TRBJ2-2, with D maybe TRBD1 (6 bases). Per germline, CDR1 LNHDA and CDR2 SQIVND (reference sequence). CDR3 length: 15 residues. V lost 6 bases and J lost 3, with 14 bases in between. The CDR3 sequence: CASREGDTYTGELFF. CDR3 DNA: TGTGCCAGTAGAGAGGGGGACACCTACACCGGGGAGCTGTTTTTT.

CDR3 sequence: CASSMNTEAFF. CDR3 sequence (DNA): TGTGCCAGCAGCATGAACACTGAAGCTTTCTTT. The chain recombines TRBV28 with TRBJ1-1, with D hard to call. The CDR3 length is 11 residues. V was clipped by 6 bases and J by 0 bases, with 2 bases between them. Germline CDR1 MDHEN, CDR2 SYDVKM.

This chain joins TRBV19 and TRBJ2-5; TRBD1 agrees at 7 bases. J lost 1 base, V lost 4 bases, and 0 bases had no gene match. Germline V gene lookup returns CDR1 LNHDA and CDR2 SQIVND (reference sequence). The CDR3 length is 13 residues. The CDR3 loop reads CASSNRGQETQYF. As DNA, the CDR3 is TGTGCCAGTAGTAACAGGGGCCAAGAGACCCAGTACTTC.

The V and J genes are TRBV5-4 and TRBJ2-3; D is ambiguous. Germline-derived CDR1 and CDR2 are SGHNT and YYREEE (reference sequence). The CDR3 contains 13 residues. V was pared by 2 bases and J by 7 bases, with 11 bases between. The CDR3 here is CASSFYTVNTQYF. CDR3 sequence (DNA): TGTGCCAGCAGCTTTTACACAGTGAATACGCAGTATTTT.

The J gene is TRBJ2-2, the V gene TRBV7-3; D unclear. V gave up 5 bases and J gave up 6 bases, with 10 bases separating them. The CDR3 runs to 13 residues. CDR1 is SGHTA, CDR2 FQGTGA, per germline. Written as DNA, the CDR3 is TGTGCCAGCAGCCGCAGTCCGCCCGGGGAGCTGTTTTTT. Translation: CASSRSPPGELFF.

Only one count was recorded for this clone. The chain employs TRBV3-1 (or the pseudogene TRBV3-2) and TRBJ2-2, with a weak D call TRBD2 (5 bases). With 1 base removed from V and 6 bases from J, the gap between germline ends came to 12 bases. Germline V lookup: CDR1 LGHDT, CDR2 YNNKEL (reference sequence). The CDR3 is made up of 15 amino acids. CDR3 residues: CASSQASLVPGELFF. The CDR3 region has the DNA TGTGCCAGCAGCCAAGCCTCACTAGTACCCGGGGAGCTGTTTTTT.

This rearrangement joins TRBV3-1 (or the pseudogene TRBV3-2) to TRBJ1-4; D uncertain. This CDR3 comprises 11 residues. Germline V gives CDR1 LGHDT, CDR2 YNNKEL (reference sequence). V lost 5 bases, J lost 5 bases, and 3 bases lay in between. The CDR3 nucleotides read TGTGCCAGCAGCAGCAATGAAAAACTGTTTTTT. Amino acids: CASSSNEKLFF.

The V call is TRBV20-1, the J call TRBJ2-3, with a possible D match to TRBD2 (5 bases). The CDR3 runs to 15 residues. CDR1 is DFQATT and CDR2 is SNEGSKA in the germline V gene (reference sequence). Trimming stripped 3 bases from V and 3 bases from J, with 16 bases between. The CDR3 sequence: CSASRVIWRTDTQYF. The CDR3 DNA is TGCAGTGCTAGTCGGGTTATTTGGAGGACAGATACGCAGTATTTT.

V is TRBV18 and J is TRBJ2-3; tentative D call: TRBD2 (5 bases). CDR3 size: 14 residues. CDR1 and CDR2 from the germline V gene are KGHSH and LQKENI. The V end lost 0 bases, the J end lost 1 base, and 5 bases lay between the germline ends. The CDR3 DNA reads TGTGCCAGCTCACCACCCGGGGGCACAGATACGCAGTATTTT. The encoded protein is CASSPPGGTDTQYF. Variable domain in full (rest from reference TRBV18 and TRBJ2-3): NAGVMQNPRHLVRRRGQEARLRCSPMKGHSHVYWYRQLPEEGLKFMVYLQKENIIDESGMPKERFSAEFPKEGPSILRIQQVVRGDSAAYFCASSPPGGTDTQYFGPGTRLTVL.

The chain uses TRBV9 and TRBJ2-5, with 8 positions matching TRBD1. J gave up 2 bases and V 4 bases, and 10 bases lay outside the gene matches. The CDR3 sequence is 16 residues long. CDR1 is SGDLS and CDR2 is YYNGEE in the germline V gene. CDR3 sequence: CASSLRDRRAQETQYF. CDR3 bases: TGTGCCAGCAGCCTCCGGGACAGGCGGGCGCAAGAGACCCAGTACTTC.

The J gene is TRBJ1-1, the V gene TRBV5-1; D perhaps matches TRBD1 (6 bases). CDR3 length: 14 amino acids. V lost 0 bases and J 8 bases, leaving 14 bases between the germline ends. Germline V CDR1 and CDR2: SGHRS, YFSETQ. Written as DNA, the CDR3 is TGCGCCAGCAGCTTGGCCCCGGACAGCTCCGAAGCTTTCTTT. It translates to CASSLAPDSSEAFF.